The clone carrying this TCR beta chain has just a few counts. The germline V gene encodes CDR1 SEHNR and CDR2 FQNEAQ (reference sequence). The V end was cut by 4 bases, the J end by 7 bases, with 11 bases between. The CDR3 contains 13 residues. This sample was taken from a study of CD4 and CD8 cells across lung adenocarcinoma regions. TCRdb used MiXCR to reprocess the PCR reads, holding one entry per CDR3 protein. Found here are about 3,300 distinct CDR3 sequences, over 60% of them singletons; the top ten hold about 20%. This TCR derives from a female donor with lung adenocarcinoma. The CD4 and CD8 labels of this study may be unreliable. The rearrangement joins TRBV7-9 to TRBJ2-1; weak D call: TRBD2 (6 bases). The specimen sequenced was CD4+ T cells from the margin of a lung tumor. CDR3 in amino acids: CASSSGGENEQFF. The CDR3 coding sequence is TGTGCCAGCAGCTCTGGAGGGGAGAATGAGCAGTTCTTC.